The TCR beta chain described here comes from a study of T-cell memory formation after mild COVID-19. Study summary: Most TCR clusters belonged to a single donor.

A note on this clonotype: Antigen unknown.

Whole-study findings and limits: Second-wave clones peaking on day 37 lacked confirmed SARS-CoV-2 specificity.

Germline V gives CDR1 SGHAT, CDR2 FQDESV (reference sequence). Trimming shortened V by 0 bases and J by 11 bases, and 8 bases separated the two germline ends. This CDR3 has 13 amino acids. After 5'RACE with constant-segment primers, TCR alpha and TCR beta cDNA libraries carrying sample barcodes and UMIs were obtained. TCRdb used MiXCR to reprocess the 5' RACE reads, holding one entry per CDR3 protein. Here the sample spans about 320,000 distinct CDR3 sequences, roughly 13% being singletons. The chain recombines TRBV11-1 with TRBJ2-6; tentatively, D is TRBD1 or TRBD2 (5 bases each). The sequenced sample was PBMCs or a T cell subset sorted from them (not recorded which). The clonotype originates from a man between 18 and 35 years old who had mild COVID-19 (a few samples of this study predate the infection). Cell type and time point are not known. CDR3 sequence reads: CASSLAQEDVLTF. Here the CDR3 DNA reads TGTGCCAGCAGCTTAGCACAGGAGGACGTCCTGACTTTC.